The TCR beta chain described here comes from a study of blood T cell repertoires in COVID-19. Turning to the study itself: Both acute and convalescent COVID-19 samples were obtained from the United States, Italy and Spain. PBMCs, B-cell-depleted T cells, or T cells provided the cDNA or gDNA that made up the material.

V lost 6 bases to trimming and J lost 5 bases; unmatched junction nucleotides: 21. This CDR3 contains 19 residues. CDR1 is SGDLS and CDR2 is YYNGEE in the germline V gene. Original handling: Reference gene primer amplification gave nucleated cell count estimates. Assay: immunoSEQ multiplex PCR; the TCRdb copy retains only in-frame clones and omits some. Clonal size and the V and J genes are those of that table, whereas D and trimming came from the DNA. This sample carries 170,000 or so clones, about 87% of them seen once, and the ten largest clones take 2.7%. The sequencing input was peripheral blood. The clonotype originates from a man between 40 and 49 years old with active or convalescent COVID-19. The chain employs TRBV9 and TRBJ2-2; 8 bases are shared with TRBD1. This CDR3 is CASTSWWAPVDRDTGELFF. For the CDR3, the DNA is TGTGCCAGCACATCCTGGTGGGCCCCGGTGGACAGGGATACCGGGGAGCTGTTTTTT.